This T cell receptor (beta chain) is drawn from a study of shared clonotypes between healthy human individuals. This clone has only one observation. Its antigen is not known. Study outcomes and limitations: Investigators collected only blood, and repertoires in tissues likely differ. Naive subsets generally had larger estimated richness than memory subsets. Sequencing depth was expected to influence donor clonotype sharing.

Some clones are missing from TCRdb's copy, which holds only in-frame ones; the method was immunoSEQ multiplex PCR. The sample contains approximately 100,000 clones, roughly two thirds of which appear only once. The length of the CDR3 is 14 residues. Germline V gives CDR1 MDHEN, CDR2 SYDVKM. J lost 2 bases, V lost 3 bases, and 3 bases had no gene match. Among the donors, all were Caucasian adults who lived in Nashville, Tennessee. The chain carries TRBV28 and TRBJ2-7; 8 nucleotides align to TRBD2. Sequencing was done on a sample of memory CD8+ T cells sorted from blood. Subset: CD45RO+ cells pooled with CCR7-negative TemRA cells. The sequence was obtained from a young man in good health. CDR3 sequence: CASSLELAAYEQYF. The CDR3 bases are TGTGCCAGCAGTTTGGAACTAGCGGCCTACGAGCAGTACTTC. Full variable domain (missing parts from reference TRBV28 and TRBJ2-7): DVKVTQSSRYLVKRTGEKVFLECVQDMDHENMFWYRQDPGLGLRLIYFSYDVKMKEKGDIPEGYSVSREKKERFSLILESASTNQTSMYLCASSLELAAYEQYFGPGTRLTVT.